Below, one T cell receptor (beta chain) is given with its context. Participants' reported clinical history set cohort assignment. The record originates from a study of blood T cell repertoires in COVID-19. The V gene's germline CDR1 is MNHEY and CDR2 SVGAGI. V was clipped by 6 bases and J by 5 bases; unmatched bases: 7. This CDR3 contains 14 residues. Data came from immunoSEQ multiplex PCR; TCRdb stores just in-frame clones and leaves some out. The table records about 200,000 clones, over 80% of them present only once. The chain uses TRBV6-5 and TRBJ2-1; 7 bases map to TRBD2. Sequenced: PBMCs or T cells enriched from blood (not recorded which). The sequence was obtained from a man aged 25-45 years who had recovered from COVID-19. The CDR3 spells CASSLLASHNEQFF. DNA of the CDR3: TGTGCCAGCAGCTTACTAGCGTCTCACAATGAGCAGTTCTTC.